This entry lists 30 T cell receptor beta chains sequenced from one sample in a study of post-analysis software for immune sequencing data. General study results and limits: TRBV5-6, TRBV5-1 and TRBV20-1 were among four or five TRBV segments more frequent in patients than controls.

Carried by the TCR beta cDNA libraries were unique molecular identifiers. TCRdb independently ran MiXCR on the PCR reads; one entry per CDR3 protein. This sample has hundreds of thousands of distinct CDR3 sequences, with about 32% found just once. No antigens are known for them. Sequenced: blood. Receptors were obtained from a girl aged 10 to 17 with multiple sclerosis.

This clonotype was seen many times. The rearrangement uses TRBV6-5 and TRBJ2-3; the match to TRBD2 covers 13 bases. The CDR3 has 16 residues. The trim removed 6 bases at V and 4 bases at J, leaving 7 bases unmatched. Germline V CDR1 and CDR2: MNHEY, SVGAGI. The CDR3 region has the DNA TGTGCCAGCAGCCGCCCGGGACTAGCGGGACCAGATACGCAGTATTTT. Its protein product is CASSRPGLAGPDTQYF.

This clonotype occurred a few times. This chain links TRBV7-8 with TRBJ2-7, with TRBD2 identical over 9 bases. The CDR3 is made up of 16 amino acids. Unmatched junction bases numbered 11, after V lost 5 bases and J lost 3 bases. Germline CDR1 and CDR2: SGHVS and FQNEAQ. The DNA for the CDR3 is TGTGCCAGCAGCCCCTACCTAGCGGGACCCATCTACGAGCAGTACTTC. Translating it yields CASSPYLAGPIYEQYF. Drawing the rest from reference TRBV7-8 and TRBJ2-7, the complete variable domain is GAGVSQSPRYKVAKRGQDVALRCDPISGHVSLFWYQQALGQGPEFLTYFQNEAQLDKSGLPSDRFFAERPEGSVSTLKIQRTQQEDSAVYLCASSPYLAGPIYEQYFGPGTRLTVT.

V usage is TRBV28 and J usage is TRBJ2-5; TRBD2 matches at 13 bases. CDR1 and CDR2 from the germline V gene are MDHEN and SYDVKM. The CDR3 consists of 17 residues. The junction had 12 bases not matched to a gene; V was cut back by 5 bases and J by 6 bases. The CDR3 here is CASSGARGLAGAQTQYF. The DNA for the CDR3 is TGTGCCAGCAGTGGCGCCCGTGGACTAGCGGGAGCACAGACCCAGTACTTC.

A note on this clonotype: The junction departs from germline at one end; a sequencing error may be responsible. The J gene is TRBJ1-2, the V gene TRBV20-1; 7 bases are a match to TRBD1. The germline gives CDR1 DFQATT, CDR2 SNEGSKA (reference sequence). This CDR3 comprises 13 residues. CDR3 sequence reads: CSARAQGKDGYTF. The CDR3, as DNA: TGCAGTGCGAGAGCACAGGGGAAGGATGGCTACACCTTC.

This clonotype has more than one count but fewer than ten. CDR3 nucleotides: TGTGCCAGCAGTTTACTAGGAAATAGCAATCAGCCCCAGCATTTT. Protein: CASSLLGNSNQPQHF. V is TRBV28 and J is TRBJ1-5, with no clear D. The V end lost 2 bases, the J end lost 0 bases, and 8 bases lay between the germline ends. Germline CDR1 reads MDHEN; CDR2 reads SYDVKM. This CDR3 is 15 amino acids long.

The rearrangement uses TRBV7-9 and TRBJ2-7; 8 bases align to TRBD1. Unmatched junction bases numbered 7, after V lost 1 base and J lost 5 bases. The germline CDR1 and CDR2 sequences are SEHNR and FQNEAQ (reference sequence). This CDR3 has 15 residues. This CDR3 is CASSLGTGKLHEQYF. CDR3 sequence (DNA): TGTGCCAGCAGCTTAGGGACAGGGAAACTGCACGAGCAGTACTTC.

The table lists this clonotype with a few counts. The V call is TRBV6-5, the J call TRBJ2-4; maybe TRBD2 (5 bases). The CDR3 extends over 16 amino acids. Per the germline V gene, CDR1 is MNHEY and CDR2 is SVGAGI. V shed 5 bases and J shed 6 bases, with 20 bases lying between them. The chain's CDR3 is CASSPSGGGIRNIQYF. The DNA of the CDR3 is TGTGCCAGCAGTCCTTCGGGTGGAGGTATTAGAAACATTCAGTACTTC.

The chain joins TRBV6-5 to TRBJ2-3, with D unclear. This CDR3 has 15 amino acids. V lost 7 bases and J lost 2, with 16 bases in between. Germline CDR1 and CDR2: MNHEY and SVGAGI. The CDR3 region is CASTYGGKVTDTQYF. CDR3 bases: TGTGCCAGCACTTATGGTGGCAAGGTCACAGATACGCAGTATTTT.

This chain uses TRBV20-1 with TRBJ1-1; possibly TRBD1 for D (6 bases). This CDR3 is built from 14 residues. The ends were cut back, 0 bases at V and 4 bases at J, with 12 bases in the middle. The V gene's germline CDR1 is DFQATT and CDR2 SNEGSKA (reference sequence). CDR3 amino acids: CSARDVQGGTEAFF. The CDR3 nucleotides are TGCAGTGCTAGAGATGTACAGGGTGGCACTGAAGCTTTCTTT.

The CDR3 region is CASTPEVGGSQPQHF. The CDR3 DNA is TGTGCCAGCACCCCAGAGGTAGGCGGCAGTCAGCCCCAGCATTTT. The chain uses TRBV6-1 and TRBJ1-5; no clear D. The CDR3 length is 15 residues. The germline gives CDR1 MNHNS, CDR2 SASEGT. Deletions cut 7 bases from V and 6 bases from J, with 19 bases between.

This clonotype was detected many times. At one boundary the junction diverges from the germline segment, which might be a read error. This chain uses TRBV12-3 or TRBV12-4 with TRBJ1-1, with a possible D match to TRBD1 (6 bases). This CDR3 comprises 14 residues. CDR3 loop: CASSLGRGNTEAFF. CDR3 DNA sequence: TGTGCCAGCAGCTTAGGCAGGGGCAACACTGAAGCTTTCTTT.

This clonotype occurred a few times. CDR3 sequence: CASTTRGAYGYTF. Here the CDR3 DNA reads TGTGCCAGCACCACGCGGGGAGCCTATGGCTACACCTTC. The chain combines TRBV3-1 with TRBJ1-2; D ambiguous. V gave up 7 bases and J gave up 4 bases, with 13 bases separating them. The CDR3 runs 13 residues. Germline loops: CDR1 LGHDT, CDR2 YNNKEL (reference sequence).

V gene TRBV29-1 combines with J gene TRBJ1-1; a possible D gene is TRBD1 (6 bases). Germline V lookup: CDR1 SQVTM, CDR2 ANQGSEA. This CDR3 has 13 amino acids. V was cut by 3 bases and J by 5 bases, with 13 bases left in between. The CDR3 region is CSVDKQGETEAFF. DNA of the CDR3: TGCAGCGTTGACAAACAGGGAGAGACTGAAGCTTTCTTT.

The V call is TRBV2, the J call TRBJ1-5, with D uncertain. The ends were cut back, 4 bases at V and 0 bases at J, with 7 bases in the middle. From germline, CDR1 is SNHLY and CDR2 FYNNEI. This CDR3 has 14 residues. CDR3 DNA: TGTGCCAGCAGTGGCACGTATAGCAATCAGCCCCAGCATTTT. Translating it yields CASSGTYSNQPQHF.

This clonotype was counted only a few times. J is TRBJ1-6 and V is TRBV20-1; D might be TRBD1 (6 bases). This CDR3 region has 13 residues. V lost 5 bases to trimming and J lost 10 bases, with 15 bases between them. Germline lookup yields CDR1 DFQATT and CDR2 SNEGSKA (reference sequence). The CDR3 DNA reads TGCAGTGCTCGCGACAGGTCCGTCTCACCCCTCCACTTT. Its translation: CSARDRSVSPLHF.

This clonotype was observed a few times. The V gene is TRBV5-1, the J gene TRBJ1-3; a possible D gene is TRBD1 (6 bases). Trimming took 0 bases from V and 0 from J, leaving 13 bases between them. The CDR3 spans 17 residues. CDR1 is SGHRS and CDR2 is YFSETQ in the germline V gene. CDR3 residues: CASSLVGGPFSGNTIYF. As DNA, the CDR3 is TGCGCCAGCAGCTTGGTCGGGGGCCCTTTCTCTGGAAACACCATATATTTT. The full variable domain, completed using reference TRBV5-1 and TRBJ1-3, is KAGVTQTPRYLIKTRGQQVTLSCSPISGHRSVSWYQQTPGQGLQFLFEYFSETQRNKGNFPGRFSGRQFSNSRSEMNVSTLELGDSALYLCASSLVGGPFSGNTIYFGEGSWLTVV.

This sequence joins TRBV14 and TRBJ2-4; D call uncertain. Trimming shortened V by 0 bases and J by 5 bases, and 5 bases separated the two germline ends. Germline-derived CDR1 and CDR2 are SGHDN and FVKESK. This CDR3 spans 13 amino acids. This chain's CDR3 is CASSQDWQNIQYF. The DNA of the CDR3 is TGTGCCAGCAGCCAAGATTGGCAAAACATTCAGTACTTC.

The chain has TRBV6-6 and TRBJ2-7, with 7 bases fitting TRBD2. The V and J ends lost 2 bases and 2 bases, in that order; junction bases with no gene match: 3. The CDR3 sequence is 14 residues long. The germline V gene encodes CDR1 MNHNY and CDR2 SVGAGI (reference sequence). The CDR3 reads CASSYTGLAYEQYF. Written as DNA, the CDR3 is TGTGCCAGCAGTTACACCGGACTAGCCTACGAGCAGTACTTC.

This clonotype was picked up a small number of times. This chain uses TRBV27 with TRBJ1-5; 7 bases map to TRBD1. In germline, CDR1 is MNHEY, CDR2 SMNVEV (reference sequence). The trim removed 6 bases at V and 3 bases at J, leaving 5 bases unmatched. The CDR3 runs 14 residues. CDR3 in amino acids: CASRPGQINQPQHF. The CDR3 nucleotides read TGTGCCAGCAGACCGGGACAGATCAATCAGCCCCAGCATTTT.

This chain joins TRBV12-3 or TRBV12-4 and TRBJ2-7, with D tentatively TRBD1 (5 bases). The CDR3 is 12 amino acids. With 9 bases removed from V and 0 bases from J, the gap between germline ends came to 9 bases. The CDR3 region has the DNA TGTGCCAGGACAGACATCTCCTACGAGCAGTACTTC. Protein product: CARTDISYEQYF.

The sample holds a few counts of this clonotype. This sequence joins TRBV18 and TRBJ1-5; D might be TRBD1 (5 bases). The V gene lost 0 bases and the J gene lost 3 bases, with 9 bases spanning the gap. The CDR3 extends over 15 amino acids. CDR1 is KGHSH and CDR2 is LQKENI in the germline V gene. DNA for the CDR3: TGTGCCAGCTCACCACCTCGACAGACCAATCAGCCCCAGCATTTT. Encoded protein: CASSPPRQTNQPQHF.

In regard to this clonotype: At one end, the junction sequence differs from germline, possibly due to a read error. This chain joins TRBV27 and TRBJ2-3; D is ambiguous. This CDR3 is 14 amino acids long. Germline CDR1 is MNHEY and CDR2 is SMNVEV (reference sequence). CDR3 in amino acids: CAGSKASTTDTQYF. The CDR3 DNA sequence: TGTGCCGGCAGTAAAGCTTCTACCACAGATACGCAGTATTTT.

This clonotype was recorded at least ten times. The rearrangement links TRBV7-2 to TRBJ2-7; no clear D gene. Trimming shortened V by 6 bases and J by 0 bases, and 12 bases separated the two germline ends. The germline V gene encodes CDR1 SGHTA and CDR2 FQGNSA. The CDR3 has 14 residues. The CDR3 DNA is TGTGCCAGCAGGCCTACCGGGTCCTCCTACGAGCAGTACTTC. Amino acids: CASRPTGSSYEQYF.

This clonotype came up a few times. This chain uses TRBV10-3 with TRBJ2-5; D unresolved. Germline values: CDR1 ENHRY, CDR2 SYGVKD. The CDR3 sequence is 14 residues long. V lost 0 bases to trimming and J lost 1 base, with 6 bases between them. CDR3 protein: CAISESSLQETQYF. The CDR3 bases are TGTGCCATCAGTGAGTCGAGTCTCCAAGAGACCCAGTACTTC.

This clonotype has only a few counts. The chain recombines TRBV20-1 with TRBJ2-7; D might be TRBD1 (5 bases). Germline V CDR1 and CDR2: DFQATT, SNEGSKA (reference sequence). The CDR3 has 13 amino acids. V was pared by 3 bases and J by 6 bases, with 15 bases between. In DNA, the CDR3 is TGCAGTGCTAGCCGGATGCAGGGTGGCGAGCAGTACTTC. It is translated as CSASRMQGGEQYF.

The rearrangement uses TRBV20-1 and TRBJ2-7; D not certain. The CDR3 covers 15 residues. The germline V gene encodes CDR1 DFQATT and CDR2 SNEGSKA (reference sequence). Trimming left V 5 bases short and J 3 bases short, with 20 bases between. The CDR3 loop reads CSAPSVLGKHYEQYF. In nucleotides, the CDR3 is TGCAGTGCTCCCTCGGTTCTTGGCAAGCACTACGAGCAGTACTTC.

V and J are TRBV29-1 and TRBJ1-2, with TRBD1 matching over 10 bases. After removal of 8 bases from V and 2 bases from J, the junction contained 8 bases not matched to a gene. The CDR3 has 14 residues. Per the germline V gene, CDR1 is SQVTM and CDR2 is ANQGSEA. This CDR3 is CSIRRTGGNYGYTF. CDR3 DNA: TGCAGCATACGGAGGACAGGGGGGAACTATGGCTACACCTTC.

This clonotype was detected only a few times. The chain couples TRBV9 to TRBJ2-1; D remains ambiguous. Germline V lookup: CDR1 SGDLS, CDR2 YYNGEE. V lost 3 bases and J lost 4, with 14 bases in between. CDR3 length: 15 amino acids. CDR3 sequence (DNA): TGTGCCAGCAGCGCCAGTGAGATAGGGTACAATGAGCAGTTCTTC. It translates to CASSASEIGYNEQFF.

This sequence joins TRBV10-3 and TRBJ1-3, with D hard to call. This CDR3 is built from 13 residues. Germline CDR1 and CDR2: ENHRY and SYGVKD. V lost 7 bases and J lost 0, with 7 bases in between. CDR3 DNA: TGTGCCATCACTGGACGCTCTGGAAACACCATATATTTT. The encoded protein is CAITGRSGNTIYF.

This sequence joins TRBV5-1 and TRBJ1-1, with D possibly TRBD1 on 6 matching bases. With 2 bases removed from V and 1 base from J, the gap between germline ends came to 15 bases. Per germline, CDR1 SGHRS and CDR2 YFSETQ. The CDR3 is made up of 16 amino acids. The CDR3 DNA sequence: TGCGCCAGCAGCTTCCACAGGGTAGAAGGGAACACTGAAGCTTTCTTT. Its translation: CASSFHRVEGNTEAFF. Based on the CDR3 plus reference TRBV5-1 and TRBJ1-1, the full variable domain is KAGVTQTPRYLIKTRGQQVTLSCSPISGHRSVSWYQQTPGQGLQFLFEYFSETQRNKGNFPGRFSGRQFSNSRSEMNVSTLELGDSALYLCASSFHRVEGNTEAFFGQGTRLTVV.